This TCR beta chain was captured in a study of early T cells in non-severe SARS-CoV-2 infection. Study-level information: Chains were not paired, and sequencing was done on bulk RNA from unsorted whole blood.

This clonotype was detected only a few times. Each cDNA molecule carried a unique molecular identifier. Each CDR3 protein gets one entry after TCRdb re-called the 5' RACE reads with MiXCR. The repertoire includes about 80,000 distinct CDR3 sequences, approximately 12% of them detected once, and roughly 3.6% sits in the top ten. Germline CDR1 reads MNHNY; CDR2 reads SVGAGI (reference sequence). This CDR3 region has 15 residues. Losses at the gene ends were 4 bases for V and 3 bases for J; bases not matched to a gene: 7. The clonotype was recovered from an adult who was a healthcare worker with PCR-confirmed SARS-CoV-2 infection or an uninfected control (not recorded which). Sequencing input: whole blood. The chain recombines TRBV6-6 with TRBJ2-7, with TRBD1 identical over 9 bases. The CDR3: CASSSPDRGFYEQYF. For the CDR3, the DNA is TGTGCCAGCAGTTCTCCGGACAGGGGCTTCTACGAGCAGTACTTC.